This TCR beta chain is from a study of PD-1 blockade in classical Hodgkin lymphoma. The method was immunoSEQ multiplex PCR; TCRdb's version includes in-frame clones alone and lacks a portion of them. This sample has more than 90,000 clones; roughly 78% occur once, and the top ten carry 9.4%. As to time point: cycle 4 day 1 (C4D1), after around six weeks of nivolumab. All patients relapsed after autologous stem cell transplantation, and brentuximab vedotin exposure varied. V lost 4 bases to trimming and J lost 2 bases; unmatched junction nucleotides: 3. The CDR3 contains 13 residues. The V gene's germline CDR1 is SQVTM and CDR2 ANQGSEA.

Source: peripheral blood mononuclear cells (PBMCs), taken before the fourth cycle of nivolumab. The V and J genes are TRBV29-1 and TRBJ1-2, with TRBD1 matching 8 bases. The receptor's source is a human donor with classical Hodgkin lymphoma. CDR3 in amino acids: CSVVGQVNYGYTF. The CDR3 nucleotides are TGCAGCGTTGTGGGACAGGTGAACTATGGCTACACCTTC.